The 10 T cell receptor beta chains reported below all come from one sample, sequenced in a study of blood T cell repertoires in COVID-19. Sequencing was performed with immunoSEQ multiplex PCR; in TCRdb, only in-frame clones are kept and a portion is missing. Of over 75,000 clones detected, roughly 86% appear once; the ten largest clones hold 25%. The specimen was peripheral blood. The receptors derive from a human donor in a cohort sampled during active COVID-19.

The chain combines TRBV15 with TRBJ1-6; TRBD1 matches 12 bases. The CDR3 spans 17 residues. V lost 5 bases and J lost 11; bases outside the gene matches: 13. The germline CDR1 and CDR2 sequences are LNHNV and YYDKDF (reference sequence). The CDR3 DNA sequence: TGTGCCACCAGCCAAGGGGGACAGGGGGCCATAGGGGCACCCCTCCACTTT. Protein product: CATSQGGQGAIGAPLHF.

This sequence joins TRBV5-8 and TRBJ2-3; possible D gene TRBD2, 6 bases. V lost 0 bases, J lost 4 bases, and 9 bases lay in between. CDR3 length equals 14 residues. Germline assignment: CDR1 SGHTS and CDR2 YDEGEE. The DNA for the CDR3 is TGTGCCAGCAGCTTGGAAGGAGGGGCAGATACGCAGTATTTT. It specifies CASSLEGGADTQYF.

This clone was picked up one time. CDR3 DNA: TGTGCCAGCAGTTATTCGATCCGGACAGCGGACACTGAAGCTTTCTTT. Protein sequence: CASSYSIRTADTEAFF. The gene calls are TRBV6-5 and TRBJ1-1; the D gene is possibly TRBD1 (6 bases). The germline CDR1 and CDR2 sequences are MNHEY and SVGAGI. This CDR3 is 16 amino acids long. The V end lost 3 bases, the J end lost 3 bases, and 17 bases lay between the germline ends.

This clone has only a few counts. The chain is built from TRBV30 and TRBJ2-7; no firm D call. The CDR3 consists of 14 residues. Trimming removed 2 bases at V and 4 bases at J, with 15 bases between. Per germline, CDR1 GTSNPN and CDR2 SVGIG (reference sequence). CDR3 coding DNA: TGTGCCTGGAGTTCCGGGTATGAGGAGTACGAGCAGTACTTC. Its protein is CAWSSGYEEYEQYF.

CDR3 sequence: CASSTRSGGTQYF. DNA of the CDR3: TGTGCCAGCAGCACCCGTAGCGGGGGCACGCAGTATTTT. The rearrangement uses TRBV11-3 and TRBJ2-3; 9 nucleotides agree with TRBD2. Looked up from germline, CDR1 is SGHNT and CDR2 is YENEEA. V gave up 5 bases and J gave up 9 bases; unmatched junction bases: 6. This CDR3 contains 13 residues.

This chain links TRBV28 with TRBJ2-7; TRBD1 agrees at 7 bases. Germline assignment: CDR1 MDHEN and CDR2 SYDVKM. This CDR3 region has 14 residues. The ends lost 6 bases at V and 0 bases at J; junction bases unmatched: 5. The CDR3 DNA follows: TGTGCCAGCAGAACCGGGACAGCCTCCTACGAGCAGTACTTC. Protein product: CASRTGTASYEQYF.

This chain joins TRBV9 and TRBJ2-1; 10 nucleotides align to TRBD2. In germline, CDR1 is SGDLS, CDR2 YYNGEE. After removal of 7 bases from V and 9 bases from J, the junction contained 10 bases not matched to a gene. CDR3 length: 14 amino acids. CDR3 DNA sequence: TGTGCCAGCGACGAGAGCGGGGGGGCCGGTGAGCAGTTCTTC. This encodes CASDESGGAGEQFF. The full variable domain, rest sourced from reference TRBV9 and TRBJ2-1, is DSGVTQTPKHLITATGQRVTLRCSPRSGDLSVYWYQQSLDQGLQFLIQYYNGEERAKGNILERFSAQQFPDLHSELNLSSLELGDSALYFCASDESGGAGEQFFGPGTRLTVL.

The V gene is TRBV23-1, the J gene TRBJ2-1; TRBD2 is a possible D gene (5 bases). TRBV23-1 is an open reading frame, and its role is uncertain. The germline V and J ends were trimmed by 3 bases and 6 bases, with 9 bases remaining between them. The length of the CDR3 is 13 residues. CDR3 coding DNA: TGCGCCAGCAGTCACTCTAGCCCCAATGAGCAGTTCTTC. As protein: CASSHSSPNEQFF.

This chain connects TRBV5-1 to TRBJ2-5; 7 bases align to TRBD1. Germline values: CDR1 SGHRS, CDR2 YFSETQ. V lost 4 bases to trimming and J lost 5 bases; unmatched junction nucleotides: 5. CDR3 length: 13 residues. This CDR3 is CASSLFRGETQYF. The CDR3 DNA reads TGCGCCAGCAGCCTGTTCAGGGGGGAGACCCAGTACTTC.

V is TRBV6-5 and J is TRBJ2-1, with D unclear. The V and J ends lost 7 bases and 8 bases respectively, with 12 bases between them. This CDR3 comprises 12 residues. CDR1 MNHEY and CDR2 SVGAGI come from the germline V gene. CDR3 in amino acids: CASTPPRDEQFF. CDR3 coding DNA: TGTGCCAGCACTCCTCCACGAGATGAGCAGTTCTTC.